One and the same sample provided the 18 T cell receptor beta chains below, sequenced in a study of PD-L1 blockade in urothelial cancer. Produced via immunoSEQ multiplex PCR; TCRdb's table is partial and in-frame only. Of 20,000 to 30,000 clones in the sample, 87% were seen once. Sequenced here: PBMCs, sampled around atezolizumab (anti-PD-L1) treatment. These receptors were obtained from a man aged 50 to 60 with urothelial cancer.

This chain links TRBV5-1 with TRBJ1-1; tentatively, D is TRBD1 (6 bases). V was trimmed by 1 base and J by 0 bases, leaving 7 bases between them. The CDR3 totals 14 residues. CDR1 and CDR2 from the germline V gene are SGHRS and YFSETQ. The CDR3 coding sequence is TGCGCCAGCAGCTTGCAGGGGATGAACACTGAAGCTTTCTTT. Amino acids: CASSLQGMNTEAFF.

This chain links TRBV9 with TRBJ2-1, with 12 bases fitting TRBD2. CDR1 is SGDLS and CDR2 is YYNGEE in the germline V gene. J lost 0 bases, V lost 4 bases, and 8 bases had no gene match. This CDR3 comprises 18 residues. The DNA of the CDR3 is TGTGCCAGCAGCCCGCGGCCGGGACTAGCGGGCTCCTACAATGAGCAGTTCTTC. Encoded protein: CASSPRPGLAGSYNEQFF.

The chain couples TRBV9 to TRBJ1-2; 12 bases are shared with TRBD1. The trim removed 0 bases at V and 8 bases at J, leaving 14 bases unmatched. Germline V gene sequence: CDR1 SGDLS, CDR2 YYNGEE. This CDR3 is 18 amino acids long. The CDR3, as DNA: TGTGCCAGCAGCGTAGATTGGGTAGGGACAGGGGGCGGCGGCGGCTACACCTTC. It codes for CASSVDWVGTGGGGGYTF. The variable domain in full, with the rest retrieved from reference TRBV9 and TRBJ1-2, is DSGVTQTPKHLITATGQRVTLRCSPRSGDLSVYWYQQSLDQGLQFLIQYYNGEERAKGNILERFSAQQFPDLHSELNLSSLELGDSALYFCASSVDWVGTGGGGGYTFGSGTRLTVV.

The CDR3 protein is CASSSTDREGYTEAFF. CDR3 DNA sequence: TGTGCCAGCAGTTCCACGGACAGGGAGGGGTACACTGAAGCTTTCTTT. The rearrangement uses TRBV6-6 and TRBJ1-1; TRBD1 matches at 8 bases. With 4 bases clipped from V and 3 bases from J, the junction kept 10 bases outside the gene matches. The CDR3 runs 16 residues. Per the germline V gene, CDR1 is MNHNY and CDR2 is SVGAGI (reference sequence).

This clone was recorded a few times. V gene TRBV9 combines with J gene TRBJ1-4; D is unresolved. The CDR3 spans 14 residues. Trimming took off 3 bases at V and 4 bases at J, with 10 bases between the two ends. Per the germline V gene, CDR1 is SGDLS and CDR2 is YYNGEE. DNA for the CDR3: TGTGCCAGCAGCGAGCGGGGTGATAATGAAAAACTGTTTTTT. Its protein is CASSERGDNEKLFF.

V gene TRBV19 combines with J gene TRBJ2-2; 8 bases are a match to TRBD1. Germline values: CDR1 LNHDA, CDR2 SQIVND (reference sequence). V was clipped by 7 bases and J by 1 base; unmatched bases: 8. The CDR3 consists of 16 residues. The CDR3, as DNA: TGTGCCAGTATCCCCCCCGACAGGGGGAACACCGGGGAGCTGTTTTTT. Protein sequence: CASIPPDRGNTGELFF.

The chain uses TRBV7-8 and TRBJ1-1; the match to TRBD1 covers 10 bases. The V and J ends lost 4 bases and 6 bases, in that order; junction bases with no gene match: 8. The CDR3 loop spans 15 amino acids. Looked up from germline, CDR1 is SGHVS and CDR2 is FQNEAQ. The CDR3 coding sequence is TGTGCCAGCAGCTCCCGGACAGGGGGGGGCCCTGAAGCTTTCTTT. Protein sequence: CASSSRTGGGPEAFF. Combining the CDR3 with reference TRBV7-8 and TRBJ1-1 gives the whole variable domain GAGVSQSPRYKVAKRGQDVALRCDPISGHVSLFWYQQALGQGPEFLTYFQNEAQLDKSGLPSDRFFAERPEGSVSTLKIQRTQQEDSAVYLCASSSRTGGGPEAFFGQGTRLTVV.

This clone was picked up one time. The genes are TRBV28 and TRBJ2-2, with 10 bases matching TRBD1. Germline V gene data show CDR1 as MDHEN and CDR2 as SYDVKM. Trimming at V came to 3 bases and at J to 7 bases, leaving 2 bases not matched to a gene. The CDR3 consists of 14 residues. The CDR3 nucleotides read TGTGCCAGCAGTTTGGGACAGGGGATCGGGGAGCTGTTTTTT. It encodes CASSLGQGIGELFF.

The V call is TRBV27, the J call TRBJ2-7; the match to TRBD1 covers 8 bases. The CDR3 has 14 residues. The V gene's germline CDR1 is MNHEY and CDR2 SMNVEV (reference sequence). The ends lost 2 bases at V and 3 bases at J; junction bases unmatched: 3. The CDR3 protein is CASSLRDRYYEQYF. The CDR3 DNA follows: TGTGCCAGCAGTTTAAGGGACAGGTACTACGAGCAGTACTTC.

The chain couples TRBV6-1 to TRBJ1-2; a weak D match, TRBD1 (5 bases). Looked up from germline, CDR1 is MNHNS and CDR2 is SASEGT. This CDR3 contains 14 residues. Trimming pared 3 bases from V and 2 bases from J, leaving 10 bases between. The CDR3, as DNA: TGTGCCAGCAGTGAGAATGACAGAAACTATGGCTACACCTTC. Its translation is CASSENDRNYGYTF.

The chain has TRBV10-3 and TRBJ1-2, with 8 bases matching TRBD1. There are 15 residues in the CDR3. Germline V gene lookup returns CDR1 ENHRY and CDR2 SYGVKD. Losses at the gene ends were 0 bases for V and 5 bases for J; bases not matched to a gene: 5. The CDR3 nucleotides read TGTGCCATCAGTGAGTCCGGTGACAGGGGATATGGCTACACCTTC. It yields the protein CAISESGDRGYGYTF.

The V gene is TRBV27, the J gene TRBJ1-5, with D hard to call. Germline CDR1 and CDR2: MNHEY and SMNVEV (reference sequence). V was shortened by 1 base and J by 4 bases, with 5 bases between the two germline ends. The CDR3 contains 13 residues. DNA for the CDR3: TGTGCCAGCAGTTTATGGCTGAATCAGCCCCAGCATTTT. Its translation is CASSLWLNQPQHF.

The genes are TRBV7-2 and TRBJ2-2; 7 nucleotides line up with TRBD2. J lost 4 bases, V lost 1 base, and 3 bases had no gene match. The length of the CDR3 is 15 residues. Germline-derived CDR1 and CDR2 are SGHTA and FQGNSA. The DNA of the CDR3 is TGTGCCAGCAGCTTAGGCGGGAGACGCACCGGGGAGCTGTTTTTT. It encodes CASSLGGRRTGELFF.

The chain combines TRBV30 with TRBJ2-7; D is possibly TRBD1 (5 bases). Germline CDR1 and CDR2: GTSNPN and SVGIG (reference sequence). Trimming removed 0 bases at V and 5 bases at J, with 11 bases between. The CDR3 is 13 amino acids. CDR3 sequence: CAWSVLAGNEQYF. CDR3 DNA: TGTGCCTGGAGTGTACTGGCAGGGAACGAGCAGTACTTC.

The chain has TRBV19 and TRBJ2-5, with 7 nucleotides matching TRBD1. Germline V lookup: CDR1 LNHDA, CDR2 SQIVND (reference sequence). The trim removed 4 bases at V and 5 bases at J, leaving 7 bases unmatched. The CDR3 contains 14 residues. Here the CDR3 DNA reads TGTGCCAGTAGTACCCGGACAGGAAGGGAGACCCAGTACTTC. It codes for CASSTRTGRETQYF.

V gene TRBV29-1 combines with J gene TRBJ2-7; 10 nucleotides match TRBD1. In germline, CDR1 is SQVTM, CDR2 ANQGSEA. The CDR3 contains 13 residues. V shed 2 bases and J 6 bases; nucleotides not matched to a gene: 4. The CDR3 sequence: CSVERGQGGEQYF. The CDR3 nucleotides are TGCAGCGTTGAAAGAGGACAGGGGGGCGAGCAGTACTTC.

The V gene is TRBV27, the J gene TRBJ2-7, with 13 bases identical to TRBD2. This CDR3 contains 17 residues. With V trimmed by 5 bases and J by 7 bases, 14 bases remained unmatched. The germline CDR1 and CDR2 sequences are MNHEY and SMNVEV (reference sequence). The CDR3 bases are TGTGCCAGCAGTAAACAGGGACTAGCGGGACAGCAGGTAGAGCAGTACTTC. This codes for CASSKQGLAGQQVEQYF.

CDR3 nucleotides: TGTGCCAGCAGTAATTCCGGGACTGTTGGCTACACCTTC. This sequence encodes CASSNSGTVGYTF. The chain employs TRBV27 and TRBJ1-2, with D perhaps TRBD1 (5 bases). CDR1 and CDR2 (germline): MNHEY, SMNVEV (reference sequence). The CDR3 length is 13 residues. The V end was cut by 5 bases, the J end by 7 bases, with 14 bases between.